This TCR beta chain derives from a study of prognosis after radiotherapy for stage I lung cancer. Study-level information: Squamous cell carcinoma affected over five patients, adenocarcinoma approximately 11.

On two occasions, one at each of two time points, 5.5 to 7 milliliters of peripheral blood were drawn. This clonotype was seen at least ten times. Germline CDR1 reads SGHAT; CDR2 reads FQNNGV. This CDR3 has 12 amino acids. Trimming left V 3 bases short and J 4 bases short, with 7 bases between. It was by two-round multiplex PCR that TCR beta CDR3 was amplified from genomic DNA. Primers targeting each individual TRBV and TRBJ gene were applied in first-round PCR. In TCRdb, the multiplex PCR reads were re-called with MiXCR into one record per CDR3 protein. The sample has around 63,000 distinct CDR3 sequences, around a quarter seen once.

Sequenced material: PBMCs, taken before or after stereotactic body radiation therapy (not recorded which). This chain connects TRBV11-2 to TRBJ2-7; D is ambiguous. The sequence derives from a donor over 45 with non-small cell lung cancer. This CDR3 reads CASSFSLYEQYF. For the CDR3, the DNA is TGTGCCAGCAGCTTTTCCCTTTACGAGCAGTACTTC.